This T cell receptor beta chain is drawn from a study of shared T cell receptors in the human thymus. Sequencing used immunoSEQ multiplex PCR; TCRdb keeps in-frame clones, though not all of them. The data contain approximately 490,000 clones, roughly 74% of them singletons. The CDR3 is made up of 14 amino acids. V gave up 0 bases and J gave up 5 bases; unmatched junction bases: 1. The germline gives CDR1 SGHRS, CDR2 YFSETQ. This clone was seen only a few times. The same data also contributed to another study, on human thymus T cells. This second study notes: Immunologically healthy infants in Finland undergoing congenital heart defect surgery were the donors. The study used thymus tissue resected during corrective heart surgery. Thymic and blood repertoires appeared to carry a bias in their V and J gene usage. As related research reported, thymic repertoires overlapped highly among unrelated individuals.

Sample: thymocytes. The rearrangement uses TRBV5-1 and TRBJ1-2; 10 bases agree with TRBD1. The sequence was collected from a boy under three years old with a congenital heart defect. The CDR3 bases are TGCGCCAGCAGCTTGGAGGGACAGGGGTATGGCTACACCTTC. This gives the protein CASSLEGQGYGYTF.